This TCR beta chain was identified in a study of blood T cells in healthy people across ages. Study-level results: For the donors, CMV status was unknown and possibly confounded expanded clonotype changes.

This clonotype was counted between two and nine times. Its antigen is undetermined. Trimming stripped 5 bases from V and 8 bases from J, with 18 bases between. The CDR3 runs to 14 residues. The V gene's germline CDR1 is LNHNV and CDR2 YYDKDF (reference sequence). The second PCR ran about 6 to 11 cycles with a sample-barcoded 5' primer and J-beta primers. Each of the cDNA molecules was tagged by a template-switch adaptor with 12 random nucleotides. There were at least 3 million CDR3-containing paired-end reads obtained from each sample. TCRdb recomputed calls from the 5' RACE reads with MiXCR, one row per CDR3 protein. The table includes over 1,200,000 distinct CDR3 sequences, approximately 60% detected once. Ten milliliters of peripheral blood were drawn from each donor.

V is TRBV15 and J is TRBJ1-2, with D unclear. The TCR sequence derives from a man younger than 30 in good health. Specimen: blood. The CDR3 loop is CATSPDPTLGGYTF. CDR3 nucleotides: TGTGCCACCAGCCCTGACCCCACGCTGGGCGGCTACACCTTC.